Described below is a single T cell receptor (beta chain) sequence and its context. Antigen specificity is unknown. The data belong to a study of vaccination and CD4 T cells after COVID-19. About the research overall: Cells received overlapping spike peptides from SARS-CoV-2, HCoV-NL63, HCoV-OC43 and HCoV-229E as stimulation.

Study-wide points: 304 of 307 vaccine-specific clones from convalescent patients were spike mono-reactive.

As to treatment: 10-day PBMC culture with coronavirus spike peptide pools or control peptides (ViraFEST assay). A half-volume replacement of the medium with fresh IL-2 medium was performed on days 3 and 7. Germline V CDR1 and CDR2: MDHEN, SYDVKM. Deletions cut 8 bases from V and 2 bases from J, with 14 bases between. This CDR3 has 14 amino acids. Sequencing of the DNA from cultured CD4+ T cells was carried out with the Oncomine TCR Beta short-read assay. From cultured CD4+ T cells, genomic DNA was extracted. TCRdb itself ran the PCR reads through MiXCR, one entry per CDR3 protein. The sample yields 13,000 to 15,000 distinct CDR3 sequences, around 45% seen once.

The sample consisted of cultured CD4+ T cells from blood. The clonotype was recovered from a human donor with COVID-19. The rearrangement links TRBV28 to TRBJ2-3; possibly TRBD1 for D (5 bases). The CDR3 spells CASGSQAPTDTQYF. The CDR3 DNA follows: TGTGCCAGCGGTTCACAGGCCCCCACAGATACGCAGTATTTT.